The rows below give T cell receptor beta chains drawn from one sample of a study of post-analysis software for immune sequencing data. Each CDR3 protein gets one entry after TCRdb re-called the PCR reads with MiXCR. The sample consists of about 770,000 distinct CDR3 sequences, around 46% of them appearing once. The sequenced sample consisted of blood. These receptor sequences come from a girl aged 10 to 17 with multiple sclerosis. Each CDR3 is given with its conserved first and last residue. The D gene is left open where the match is weak. Clone size is stated in some rows and not others, as once, few, many or a class when expanded.

CDR3 protein | CDR3 DNA | V gene | clone size | D gene | J gene
CASTQRGGSTDTQYF | TGTGCCAGCACCCAGCGTGGGGGTAGCACAGATACGCAGTATTTT | TRBV6-2/TRBV6-3 | once | . | TRBJ2-3
CASSLVPGQGTEAFF | TGTGCCAGCAGCTTGGTACCGGGACAGGGGACTGAAGCTTTCTTT | TRBV5-5 | . | TRBD1 | TRBJ1-1
CASSPGGRPYEQYF | TGTGCCAGCAGCCCGGGAGGCAGACCTTACGAGCAGTACTTC | TRBV9 | few | TRBD2 | TRBJ2-7
CSARKGADTQYF | TGCAGTGCTAGAAAAGGGGCAGATACGCAGTATTTT | TRBV20-1 | . | . | TRBJ2-3
CSVAGGTNTEAFF | TGCAGCGTTGCTGGGGGGACGAACACTGAAGCTTTCTTT | TRBV29-1 | . | . | TRBJ1-1
CASSVAGQNQPQHF | TGTGCCAGCAGCGTAGCTGGGCAGAATCAGCCCCAGCATTTT | TRBV9 | . | . | TRBJ1-5
CASSRTSGRVYGNVLTF | TGTGCCAGCAGCAGGACTAGCGGGAGGGTTTACGGCAACGTCCTGACTTTC | TRBV6-1 | . | TRBD2 | TRBJ2-6
CASSLRRGDTQYF | TGTGCCAGCAGCTTACGACGGGGGGATACGCAGTATTTT | TRBV7-3 | . | . | TRBJ2-3
CASSQEKEQGAGETQYF | TGTGCCAGCAGCCAAGAAAAGGAACAGGGGGCGGGAGAGACCCAGTACTTC | TRBV4-2 | . | TRBD1 | TRBJ2-5
CASSEQAGGIQPQHF | TGTGCCAGCAGTGAACAGGCAGGGGGCATTCAGCCCCAGCATTTT | TRBV6-1 | few | TRBD1 | TRBJ1-5
CASSPRPDSGANVLTF | TGTGCCAGCAGCCCCCGCCCCGACTCTGGGGCCAACGTCCTGACTTTC | TRBV9 | few | . | TRBJ2-6
CASSFEGGYQPQHF | TGTGCCAGCAGCTTTGAGGGGGGCTATCAGCCCCAGCATTTT | TRBV7-8 | . | . | TRBJ1-5
CASTSGGRGFEQYF | TGCGCCAGCACGTCGGGCGGGAGAGGTTTTGAGCAGTACTTC | TRBV5-1 | . | TRBD2 | TRBJ2-5
CASSDPRDRGNGHTF | TGTGCCAGCAGCGACCCCCGGGACAGGGGAAATGGCCACACCTTC | TRBV12-3/TRBV12-4 | . | TRBD1 | TRBJ1-2
CSARDPSGHYEQYF | TGCAGTGCTAGAGATCCTAGCGGCCACTACGAGCAGTACTTC | TRBV20-1 | once | TRBD2 | TRBJ2-7
CSARDGTRGSYEQYF | TGCAGTGCTAGAGATGGGACTAGGGGCTCCTACGAGCAGTACTTC | TRBV20-1 | few | TRBD2 | TRBJ2-7
CAISEENRAHEQFF | TGTGCCATCAGTGAAGAAAACAGGGCTCATGAGCAGTTCTTC | TRBV10-3 | once | . | TRBJ2-1
CASLSPIRDRGTGELFF | TGTGCCAGCTTGAGCCCTATCCGGGACAGGGGGACCGGGGAGCTGTTTTTT | TRBV11-2 | few | TRBD1 | TRBJ2-2
CASSLGPSRGYTF | TGTGCCAGCAGCTTAGGTCCCTCTCGTGGCTACACCTTC | TRBV7-2 | . | . | TRBJ1-2
CASSPGTKKNEQFF | TGTGCCAGCAGCCCGGGGACAAAGAAGAATGAGCAGTTCTTC | TRBV11-2 | . | . | TRBJ2-1
CASSFSGTYEQYF | TGTGCCAGCAGTTTTTCTGGGACCTACGAGCAGTACTTC | TRBV27 | few | . | TRBJ2-7